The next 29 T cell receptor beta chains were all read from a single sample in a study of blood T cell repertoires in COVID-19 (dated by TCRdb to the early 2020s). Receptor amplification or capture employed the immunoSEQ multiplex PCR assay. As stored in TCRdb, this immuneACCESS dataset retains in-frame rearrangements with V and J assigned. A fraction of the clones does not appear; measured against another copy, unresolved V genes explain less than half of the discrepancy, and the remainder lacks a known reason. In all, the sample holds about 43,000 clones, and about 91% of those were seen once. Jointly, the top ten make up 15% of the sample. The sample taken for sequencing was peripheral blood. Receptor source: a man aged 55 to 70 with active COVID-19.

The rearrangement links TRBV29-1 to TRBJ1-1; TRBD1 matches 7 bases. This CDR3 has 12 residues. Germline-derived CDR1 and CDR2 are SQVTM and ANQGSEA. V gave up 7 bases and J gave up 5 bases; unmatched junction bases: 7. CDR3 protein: CSASLQGTEAFF. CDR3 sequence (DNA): TGCAGCGCAAGCCTACAGGGGACTGAAGCTTTCTTT. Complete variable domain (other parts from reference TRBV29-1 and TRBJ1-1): SAVISQKPSRDICQRGTSLTIQCQVDSQVTMMFWYRQQPGQSLTLIATANQGSEATYESGFVIDKFPISRPNLTFSTLTVSNMSPEDSSIYLCSASLQGTEAFFGQGTRLTVV.

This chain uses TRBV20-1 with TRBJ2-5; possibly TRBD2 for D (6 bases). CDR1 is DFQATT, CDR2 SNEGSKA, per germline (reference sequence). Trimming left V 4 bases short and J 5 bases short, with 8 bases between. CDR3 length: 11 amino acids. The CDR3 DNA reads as TGCAGTGCTACTAGCGCCGAGACCCAGTACTTC. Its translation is CSATSAETQYF.

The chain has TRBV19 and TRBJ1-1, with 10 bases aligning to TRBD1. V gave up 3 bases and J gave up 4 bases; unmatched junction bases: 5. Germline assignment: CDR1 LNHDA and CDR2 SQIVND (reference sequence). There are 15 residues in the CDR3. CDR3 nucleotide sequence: TGTGCCAGTAGTATCCGACAGGGGGCGGGCACTGAAGCTTTCTTT. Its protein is CASSIRQGAGTEAFF.

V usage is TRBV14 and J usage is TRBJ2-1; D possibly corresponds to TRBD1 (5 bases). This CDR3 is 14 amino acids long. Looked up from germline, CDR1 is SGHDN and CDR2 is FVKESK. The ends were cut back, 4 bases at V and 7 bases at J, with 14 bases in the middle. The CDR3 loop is CASSRGVVRNEQFF. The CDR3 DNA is TGTGCCAGCAGCCGGGGCGTCGTCCGTAATGAGCAGTTCTTC.

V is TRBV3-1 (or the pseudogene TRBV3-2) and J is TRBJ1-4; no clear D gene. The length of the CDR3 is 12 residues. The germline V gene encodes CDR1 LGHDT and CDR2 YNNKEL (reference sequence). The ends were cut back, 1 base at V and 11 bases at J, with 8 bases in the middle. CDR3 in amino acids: CASSQGPQKLFF. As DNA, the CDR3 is TGTGCCAGCAGCCAAGGCCCCCAGAAACTGTTTTTT.

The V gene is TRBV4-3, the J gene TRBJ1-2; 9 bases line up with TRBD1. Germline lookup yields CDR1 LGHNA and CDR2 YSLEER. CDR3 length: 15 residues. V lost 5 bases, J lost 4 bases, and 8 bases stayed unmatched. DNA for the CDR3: TGCGCCAGCAGCAGCGGACAGGGGAGCAGCTATGGCTACACCTTC. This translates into CASSSGQGSSYGYTF.

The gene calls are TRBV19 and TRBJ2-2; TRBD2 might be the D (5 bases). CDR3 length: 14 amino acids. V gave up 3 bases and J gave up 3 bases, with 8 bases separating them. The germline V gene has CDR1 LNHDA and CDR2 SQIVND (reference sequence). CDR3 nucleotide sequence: TGTGCCAGTAGTATTATCGGGGACACCGGGGAGCTGTTTTTT. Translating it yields CASSIIGDTGELFF.

The CDR3 bases are TGCGCCAGCAGCCCCCCGGGGGTGACGACCTACGAGCAGTACTTC. Translated: CASSPPGVTTYEQYF. The chain links TRBV4-1 to TRBJ2-7; possible D gene TRBD2, 6 bases. V shed 4 bases and J shed 2 bases, with 15 bases lying between them. In germline, CDR1 is MGHRA, CDR2 YSYEKL. The CDR3 spans 15 residues.

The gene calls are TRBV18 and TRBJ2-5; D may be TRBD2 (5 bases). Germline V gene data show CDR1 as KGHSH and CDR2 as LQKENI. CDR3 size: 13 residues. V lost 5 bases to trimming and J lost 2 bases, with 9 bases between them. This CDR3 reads CASSVGDQETQYF. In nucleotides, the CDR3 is TGTGCCAGCTCAGTCGGGGATCAAGAGACCCAGTACTTC.

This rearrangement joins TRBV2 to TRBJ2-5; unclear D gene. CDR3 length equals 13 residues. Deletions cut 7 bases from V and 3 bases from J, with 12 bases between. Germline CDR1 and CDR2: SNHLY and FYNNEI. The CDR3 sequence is CASTRNQEETQYF. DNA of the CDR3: TGTGCCAGCACAAGAAACCAGGAAGAGACCCAGTACTTC.

As DNA, the CDR3 is TGTGCCAGCAGTTCAGGACAGGGCAGCTCCTATGAGCAGTTCTTC. Its protein is CASSSGQGSSYEQFF. J is TRBJ2-1 and V is TRBV6-5; 8 nucleotides align to TRBD1. The CDR3 consists of 15 residues. The V and J ends lost 4 bases and 8 bases, in that order; junction bases with no gene match: 10. The germline gives CDR1 MNHEY, CDR2 SVGAGI.

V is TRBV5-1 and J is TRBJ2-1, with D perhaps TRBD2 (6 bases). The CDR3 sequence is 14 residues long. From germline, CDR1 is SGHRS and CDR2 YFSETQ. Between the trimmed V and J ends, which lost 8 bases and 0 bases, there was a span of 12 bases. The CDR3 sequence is CASTHSGSYNEQFF. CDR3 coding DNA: TGCGCCAGTACCCATAGCGGCTCCTACAATGAGCAGTTCTTC.

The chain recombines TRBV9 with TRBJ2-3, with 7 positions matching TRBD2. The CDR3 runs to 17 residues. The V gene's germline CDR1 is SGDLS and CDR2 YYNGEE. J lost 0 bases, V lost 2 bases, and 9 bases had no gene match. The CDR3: CASSVLGGAPSTDTQYF. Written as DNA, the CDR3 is TGTGCCAGCAGCGTTTTGGGAGGGGCACCTAGCACAGATACGCAGTATTTT.

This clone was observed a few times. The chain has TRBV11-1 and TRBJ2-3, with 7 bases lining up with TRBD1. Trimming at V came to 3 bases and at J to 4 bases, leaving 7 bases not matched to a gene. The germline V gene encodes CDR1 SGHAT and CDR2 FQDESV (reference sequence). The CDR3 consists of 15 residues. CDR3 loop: CASSFSEGASDTQYF. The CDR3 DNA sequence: TGTGCCAGCAGCTTCTCCGAGGGGGCCTCAGATACGCAGTATTTT.

The CDR3 sequence is CASSQDQTGGAATF. CDR3 bases: TGTGCCAGCAGCCAAGATCAAACAGGGGGCGCCGCCACCTTC. The chain carries TRBV14 and TRBJ1-2; TRBD1 agrees at 9 bases. The CDR3 is 14 residues long. Germline CDR1 and CDR2: SGHDN and FVKESK. The V and J ends lost 0 bases and 13 bases, in that order; junction bases with no gene match: 9.

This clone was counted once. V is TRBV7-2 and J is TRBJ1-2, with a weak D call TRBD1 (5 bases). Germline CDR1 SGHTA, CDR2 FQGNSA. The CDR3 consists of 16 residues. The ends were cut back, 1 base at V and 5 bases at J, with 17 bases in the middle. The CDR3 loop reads CASSLDGSRQTYGYTF. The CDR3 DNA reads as TGTGCCAGCAGCTTAGATGGATCGCGACAGACATATGGCTACACCTTC.

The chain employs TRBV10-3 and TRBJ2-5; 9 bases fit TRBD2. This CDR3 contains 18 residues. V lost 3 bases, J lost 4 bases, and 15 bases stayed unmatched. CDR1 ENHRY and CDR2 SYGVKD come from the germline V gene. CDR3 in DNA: TGTGCCATCAGTGACCCCGTTAGAGCGGGGGGTCCCCCAGAGACCCAGTACTTC. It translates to CAISDPVRAGGPPETQYF.

The CDR3 DNA reads TGTGCCAGCAGTTCTCCTCGACAGGGGTCGGGTTCAGGTGAGCAGTACTTC. As protein: CASSSPRQGSGSGEQYF. V is TRBV28 and J is TRBJ2-7; TRBD1 agrees at 8 bases. The CDR3 contains 17 residues. In germline, CDR1 is MDHEN, CDR2 SYDVKM. V trimming: 4 bases; J trimming: 7 bases; junction bases outside the gene matches: 18.

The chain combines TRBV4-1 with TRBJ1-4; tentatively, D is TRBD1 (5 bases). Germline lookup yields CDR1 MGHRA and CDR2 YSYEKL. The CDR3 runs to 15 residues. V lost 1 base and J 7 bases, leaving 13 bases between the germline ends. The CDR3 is CASSQGTQRGEKLFF. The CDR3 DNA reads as TGCGCCAGCAGCCAAGGGACCCAAAGGGGTGAAAAACTGTTTTTT.

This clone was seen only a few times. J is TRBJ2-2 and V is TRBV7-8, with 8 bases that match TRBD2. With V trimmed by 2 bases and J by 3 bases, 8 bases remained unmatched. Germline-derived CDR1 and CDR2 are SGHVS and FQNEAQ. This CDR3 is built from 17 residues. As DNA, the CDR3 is TGTGCCAGCAGCTTATTTGGCCGGGAGGGCTACACCGGGGAGCTGTTTTTT. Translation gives CASSLFGREGYTGELFF.

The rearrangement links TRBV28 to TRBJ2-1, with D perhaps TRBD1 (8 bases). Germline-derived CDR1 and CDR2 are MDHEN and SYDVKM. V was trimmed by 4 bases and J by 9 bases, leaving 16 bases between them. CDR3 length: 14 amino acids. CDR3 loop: CASSWTGTTSEQFF. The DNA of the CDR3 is TGTGCCAGCAGTTGGACAGGGACTACAAGTGAGCAGTTCTTC. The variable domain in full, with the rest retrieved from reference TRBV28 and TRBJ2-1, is DVKVTQSSRYLVKRTGEKVFLECVQDMDHENMFWYRQDPGLGLRLIYFSYDVKMKEKGDIPEGYSVSREKKERFSLILESASTNQTSMYLCASSWTGTTSEQFFGPGTRLTVL.

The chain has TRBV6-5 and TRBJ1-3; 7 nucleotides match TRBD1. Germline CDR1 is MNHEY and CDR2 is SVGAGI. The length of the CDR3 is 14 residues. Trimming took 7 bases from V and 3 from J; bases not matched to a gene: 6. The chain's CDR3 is CASTPDRDGNTIYF. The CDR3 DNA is TGTGCCAGCACTCCCGACAGGGATGGAAACACCATATATTTT.

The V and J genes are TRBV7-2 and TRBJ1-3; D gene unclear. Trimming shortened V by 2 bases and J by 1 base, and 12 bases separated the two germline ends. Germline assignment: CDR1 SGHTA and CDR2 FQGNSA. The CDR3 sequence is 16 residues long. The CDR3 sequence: CASSLSSGSSGNTIYF. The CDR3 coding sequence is TGTGCCAGCAGCTTAAGTTCAGGTTCTTCTGGAAACACCATATATTTT.

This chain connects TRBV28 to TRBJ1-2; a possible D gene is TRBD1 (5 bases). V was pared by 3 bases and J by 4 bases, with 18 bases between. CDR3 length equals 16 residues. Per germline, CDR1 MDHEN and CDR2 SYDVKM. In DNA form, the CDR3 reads TGTGCCAGCAGTTTCGACGGTCAGGGAAGGTCCTATGGCTACACCTTC. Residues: CASSFDGQGRSYGYTF.

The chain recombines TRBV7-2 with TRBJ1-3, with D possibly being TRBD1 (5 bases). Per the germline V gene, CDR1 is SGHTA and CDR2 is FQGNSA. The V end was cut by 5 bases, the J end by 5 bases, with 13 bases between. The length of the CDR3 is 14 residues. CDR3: CASSLRTSRNTIYF. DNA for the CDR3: TGTGCCAGCAGCCTAAGGACATCTCGAAACACCATATATTTT. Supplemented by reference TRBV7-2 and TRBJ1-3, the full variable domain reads GAGVSQSPSNKVTEKGKDVELRCDPISGHTALYWYRQSLGQGLEFLIYFQGNSAPDKSGLPSDRFSAERTGGSVSTLTIQRTQQEDSAVYLCASSLRTSRNTIYFGEGSWLTVV.

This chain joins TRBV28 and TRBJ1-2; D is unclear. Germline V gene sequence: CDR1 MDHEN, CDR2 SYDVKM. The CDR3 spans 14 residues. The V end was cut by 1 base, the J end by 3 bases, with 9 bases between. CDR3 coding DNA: TGTGCCAGCAGTTTATCGGCGGATTACTATGGCTACACCTTC. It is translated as CASSLSADYYGYTF.

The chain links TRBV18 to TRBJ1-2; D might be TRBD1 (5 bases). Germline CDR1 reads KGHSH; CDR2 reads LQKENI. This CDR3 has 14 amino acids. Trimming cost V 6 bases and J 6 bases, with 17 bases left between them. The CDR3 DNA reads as TGTGCCAGCTCGGCGAGGACATCTAGGGATGGCTACACCTTC. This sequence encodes CASSARTSRDGYTF.

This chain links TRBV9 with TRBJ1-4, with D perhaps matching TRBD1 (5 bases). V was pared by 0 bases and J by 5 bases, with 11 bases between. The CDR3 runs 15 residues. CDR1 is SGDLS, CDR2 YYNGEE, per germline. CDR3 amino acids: CASSVGGQSNEKLFF. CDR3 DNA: TGTGCCAGCAGCGTAGGGGGCCAGTCAAATGAAAAACTGTTTTTT.

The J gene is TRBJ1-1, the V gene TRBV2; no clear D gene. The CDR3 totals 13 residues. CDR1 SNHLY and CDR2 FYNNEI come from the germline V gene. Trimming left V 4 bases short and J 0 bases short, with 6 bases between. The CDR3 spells CASSGEVNTEAFF. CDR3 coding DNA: TGTGCCAGCAGTGGGGAGGTGAACACTGAAGCTTTCTTT.